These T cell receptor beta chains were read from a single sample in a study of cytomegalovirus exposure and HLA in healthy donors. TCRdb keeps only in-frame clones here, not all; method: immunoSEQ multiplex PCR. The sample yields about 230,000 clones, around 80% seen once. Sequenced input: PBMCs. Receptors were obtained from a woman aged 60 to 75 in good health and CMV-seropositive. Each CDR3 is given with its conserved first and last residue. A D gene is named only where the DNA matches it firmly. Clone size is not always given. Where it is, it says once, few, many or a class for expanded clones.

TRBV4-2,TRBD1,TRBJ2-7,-,TGTGCCAGCAGCCAAGCGACGACAGGGACCTACGAGCAGTACTTC,CASSQATTGTYEQYF
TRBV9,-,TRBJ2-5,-,TGTGCCAGCAGCGTAGGAGTCGGGCAAGAGACCCAGTACTTC,CASSVGVGQETQYF
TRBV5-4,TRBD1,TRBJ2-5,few,TGTGCCAGCAGCTTGGCCAGGGGGCAGGAGACCCAGTACTTC,CASSLARGQETQYF
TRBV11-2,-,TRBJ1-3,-,TGTGCCAGCAGCGCGACTGGAAACACCATATATTTT,CASSATGNTIYF
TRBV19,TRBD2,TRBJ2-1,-,TGTGCCAGTAGTGCCGGGACTAGCGGGATCAATGAGCAGTTCTTC,CASSAGTSGINEQFF
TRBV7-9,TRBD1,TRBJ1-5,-,TGTGCCAGCAGCGACACCGACAGGGGGCGAGATCAGCCCCAGCATTTT,CASSDTDRGRDQPQHF
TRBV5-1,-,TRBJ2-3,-,TGCGCCAGCAGCTTGGGACAAAGCACAGATACGCAGTATTTT,CASSLGQSTDTQYF
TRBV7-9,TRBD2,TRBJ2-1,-,TGTGCCAGCAGCCAGGGACTAGCGGGAGACAATGAGCAGTTCTTC,CASSQGLAGDNEQFF
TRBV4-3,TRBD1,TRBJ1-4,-,TGCGCCAGCAGCCAAGAGTGGCGGACAGGGGCTGAAAAACTGTTTTTT,CASSQEWRTGAEKLFF
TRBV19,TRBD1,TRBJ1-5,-,TGTGCCAGTAGTATAAGGGTGGGCAGGGGGCAAGGTCAGCCCCAGCATTTT,CASSIRVGRGQGQPQHF
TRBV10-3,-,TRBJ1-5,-,TGTGCCATCTCTGGAAGACTTCGGCGAAGCAATCAGCCCCAGCATTTT,CAISGRLRRSNQPQHF
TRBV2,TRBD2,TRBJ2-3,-,TGTGCCAGCAGTGCCCCTAGCGGGGGGGCGGATACGCAGTATTTT,CASSAPSGGADTQYF
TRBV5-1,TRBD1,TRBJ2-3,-,TGCGCCAGCAGCTCCTCGGGACAGGCCCCTAGTACGGGGACAGATACGCAGTATTTT,CASSSSGQAPSTGTDTQYF
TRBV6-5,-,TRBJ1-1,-,TGTGCCAGCAGTGCTACAGGTTCGAACACTGAAGCTTTCTTT,CASSATGSNTEAFF
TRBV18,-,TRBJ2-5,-,TGTGCCAGCTCACCACCAACAGAAGAGACCCAGTACTTC,CASSPPTEETQYF
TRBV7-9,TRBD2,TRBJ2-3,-,TGTGCCAGCAGCACGGGACTAGCGGGGGGCTACACAGATACGCAGTATTTT,CASSTGLAGGYTDTQYF
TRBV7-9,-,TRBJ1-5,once,TGTGCCAGCAGCCCACAGGGCCGAGGGAATCAGCCCCAGCATTTT,CASSPQGRGNQPQHF
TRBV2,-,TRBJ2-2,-,TGTGCCAGCAGCGGGGGATGGTACACCGGGGAGCTGTTTTTT,CASSGGWYTGELFF
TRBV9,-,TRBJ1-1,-,TGTGCCAGCAGCGTAACTAGTAAGAACACTGAAGCTTTCTTT,CASSVTSKNTEAFF
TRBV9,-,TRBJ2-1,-,TGTGCCAGCAGCGTAGGGGTTAGCATGGGCAATGAGCAGTTCTTC,CASSVGVSMGNEQFF
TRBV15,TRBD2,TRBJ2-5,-,TGTGCCACCAGCGGAGGACTAGCTGGAGAGACCCAGTACTTC,CATSGGLAGETQYF
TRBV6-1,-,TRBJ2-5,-,TGTGCCAGCACGAGGCAACCTCAAGACACCCAGTACTTC,CASTRQPQDTQYF
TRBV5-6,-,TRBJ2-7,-,TGTGCCAGCAGCCAGGGTACATCCTACGAGCAGTACTTC,CASSQGTSYEQYF
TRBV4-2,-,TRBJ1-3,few,TGTGCCAGCAGCCAAGATTACCGGGGAGGGCGTGGAAACACCATATATTTT,CASSQDYRGGRGNTIYF
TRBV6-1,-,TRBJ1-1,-,TGTGCCACCTCCTTCTTGTCTGTAGCTTTCTTT,CATSFLSVAFF
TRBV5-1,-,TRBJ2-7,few,TGCGCCAGCAGCTTCGACAGATTCTCCTACGAGCAGTACTTC,CASSFDRFSYEQYF
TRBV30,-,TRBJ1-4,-,TGTGCCTGGAGTGCAGTGAGTCCTCTGAGCGCAACTAATGAAAAACTGTTTTTT,CAWSAVSPLSATNEKLFF
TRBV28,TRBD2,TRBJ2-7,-,TGTGCCAGCAGTTTATTCGCTAGCGGGAGCTCCTACGAGCAGTACTTC,CASSLFASGSSYEQYF
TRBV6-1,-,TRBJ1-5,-,TGTGCCAGCAGTGAAGCGCGGCGGCGTAATCAGCCCCAGCATTTT,CASSEARRRNQPQHF
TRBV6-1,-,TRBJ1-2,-,TGTGCCAGCAGTCGGTCCGAGAGGAACTATGGCTACACCTTC,CASSRSERNYGYTF
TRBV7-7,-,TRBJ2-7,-,TGTGCCAGCAGCCCGGCGGGACAGAACTACGAGCAGTACTTC,CASSPAGQNYEQYF
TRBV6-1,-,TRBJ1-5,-,TGTGCCAGCAGTGAATATAGGGGTGACCCTAGCAATCAGCCCCAGCATTTT,CASSEYRGDPSNQPQHF
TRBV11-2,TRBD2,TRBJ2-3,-,TGTGCCAGCAGCTTACCGCCCGGACTAGTGGAGGATACGCAGTATTTT,CASSLPPGLVEDTQYF
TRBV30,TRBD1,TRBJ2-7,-,TGTGCCTGGAGCCCAGGACAGGGAAGGGTCCACGAGCAGTACTTC,CAWSPGQGRVHEQYF
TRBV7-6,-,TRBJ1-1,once,TGTGCCAGCAGCTTATCCCCAGGTAACACTGAAGCTTTCTTT,CASSLSPGNTEAFF
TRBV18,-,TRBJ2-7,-,TGTGCCAGCTCACCCGACCTGGTCGGGGAGCAGTACTTC,CASSPDLVGEQYF
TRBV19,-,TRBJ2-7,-,TGTGCCAGTAATAGTCCCGGGACAACCTACGAGCAGTACTTC,CASNSPGTTYEQYF
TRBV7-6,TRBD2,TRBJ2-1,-,TGTGCCAGCAGCTTAGCTCTAGCGGGCGACAATGAGCAGTTCTTC,CASSLALAGDNEQFF
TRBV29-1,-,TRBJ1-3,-,TGCAGCGTTGGACTGGACAGCTCTGGAAACACCATATATTTT,CSVGLDSSGNTIYF
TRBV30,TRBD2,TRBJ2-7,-,TGTGCCTGGAGTGTAACTAGCGGCTACGAGCAGTACTTC,CAWSVTSGYEQYF
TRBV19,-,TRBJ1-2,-,TGTGCCAGTAGTACCTCATTTTCCGGTGAACATGGCTACACCTTC,CASSTSFSGEHGYTF
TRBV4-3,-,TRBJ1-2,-,TGCGCCAGCAGCCAAGATGGCGGAAGAGCTAACTATGGCTACACCTTC,CASSQDGGRANYGYTF
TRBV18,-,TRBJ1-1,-,TGTGCCAGCTCACCCGAGGGGGGGGAAGCTTTCTTT,CASSPEGGEAFF
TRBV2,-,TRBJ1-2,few,TGTGCCACCTCGTGGGAGGGTAACTATGGCTACACCTTC,CATSWEGNYGYTF
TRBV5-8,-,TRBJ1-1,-,TGTGCCAGCAGCTGGCAGGAGAACACTGAAGCTTTCTTT,CASSWQENTEAFF